The rows below give T cell receptor beta chains drawn from one sample of a study of T cell repertoires in cytomegalovirus infection. These TCRs' antigens remain unknown. TCRdb itself ran the reads through MiXCR, one entry per CDR3 protein. The table records under 500,000 distinct CDR3 sequences, under 55% of them present only once. The material was cultured PBMCs, obtained from culture after CMV antigen stimulation. All receptors derive from a human donor in good health (CMV status not recorded). Some clones in this sample may be carry-over from other donors' samples. CDR3s include the opening cysteine and the closing phenylalanine or tryptophan. D genes are given only for firm matches. Rows give clone size only sometimes, using once, few, many, or a class for an expanded clone.

D gene	clone size	J gene	V gene	CDR3 DNA	CDR3 protein
TRBD1	-	TRBJ1-5	TRBV10-2	TGCGCCAGCAGCGGACAGGGGTTTTGGCAGCCCCAGCATTTT	CASSGQGFWQPQHF
-	-	TRBJ1-4	TRBV7-2	TGTGCCAGCAGCCTGGGATGGACCATTAATGAAAAACTGTTTTTT	CASSLGWTINEKLFF
-	-	TRBJ2-2	TRBV7-2	TGTGCCAGCAGCTTAGATCAGAACACCGGGGAGCTGTTTTTT	CASSLDQNTGELFF
-	few	TRBJ2-1	TRBV29-1	TGCAGCGTTGAAGTTATCGGAAATGAGCAGTTCTTC	CSVEVIGNEQFF
-	-	TRBJ1-2	TRBV12-3/TRBV12-4	TGTGCCAGCAGTCCGACCCGACGGGACTATGGCTACACCTTC	CASSPTRRDYGYTF
-	-	TRBJ2-3	TRBV10-3	TGTGCCATCAAGAATATATTAGGGCTCGACACAGATACGCAGTATTTT	CAIKNILGLDTDTQYF
-	-	TRBJ2-7	TRBV7-6	TGTGCCAGCAGCCCGAGGATCAACTACGAGCAGTACTTC	CASSPRINYEQYF
-	few	TRBJ1-1	TRBV18	TGTGCCAGCTCACTAGGTGGCACCAACACTGAAGCTTTCTTT	CASSLGGTNTEAFF
-	-	TRBJ2-1	TRBV20-1	TGCAGTGCTAGAGATACATCCAGCTCCTACAATGAGCAGTTCTTC	CSARDTSSSYNEQFF
TRBD1	-	TRBJ1-1	TRBV7-9	TGTGCCAGCAGCTGGGACAGTGAAGCTTTCTTT	CASSWDSEAFF
-	few	TRBJ1-4	TRBV19	TGTGCCAGTACAGCACGGCCCGGTGAAAAACTGTTTTTT	CASTARPGEKLFF
-	-	TRBJ1-2	TRBV28	TGTGCCAGCAGCTGGAGAACTTATGGCTACACCTTC	CASSWRTYGYTF
-	-	TRBJ2-7	TRBV20-1	TGCAGTGCTAGAGCCCTAGGGGGGGCCCTGGACGAGCAGTACTTC	CSARALGGALDEQYF
TRBD2	-	TRBJ2-7	TRBV11-2	TGTGCCAGCAGCCCCGGACTAGCGGGATTTAGCTCCTACGAGCAGTACTTC	CASSPGLAGFSSYEQYF
TRBD2	-	TRBJ2-7	TRBV4-2	TGTGCCAGCAGCCAAGGCACCTTGGGGACTAGCGGGGGATTAAGCTCCTACGAGCAGTACTTC	CASSQGTLGTSGGLSSYEQYF
TRBD2	few	TRBJ2-7	TRBV7-2	TGTGCCAGCAGCCGCGGGACTAGCGGGACTTACGAGCAGTACTTC	CASSRGTSGTYEQYF
-	-	TRBJ1-1	TRBV28	TGTGCCAGCAGTCCCCTTTTCGGGGGCCGTAACACTGAAGCTTTCTTT	CASSPLFGGRNTEAFF
TRBD2	few	TRBJ2-5	TRBV10-3	TGTGCCATCGCCGGGACTAGCGGGGCCGTTGGGTACTTC	CAIAGTSGAVGYF
-	-	TRBJ2-1	TRBV12-5	TGTGCTAGTTGTGGGGACGCCTACAATGAGCAGTTCTTC	CASCGDAYNEQFF
-	-	TRBJ2-5	TRBV6-2/TRBV6-3	TGTGCCAGCAGCCTACTAGTTCGAGAGACCCAGTACTTC	CASSLLVRETQYF
-	few	TRBJ1-5	TRBV6-2/TRBV6-3	TGTGCCTCAAATAGGTTCGGTCAGCCCCAGCATTTT	CASNRFGQPQHF
-	-	TRBJ2-1	TRBV7-2	TGTGCCAGCAGCCAAGGGGACCGAACGTCGGGGCAGTTCTTC	CASSQGDRTSGQFF
-	few	TRBJ2-3	TRBV15	TGTGCCACCAGCAGAGATCTGGCGCGCACAGATACGCAGTATTTT	CATSRDLARTDTQYF
TRBD2	once	TRBJ2-7	TRBV19	TGTGCCAGTAGTATCGGTTCGGGAGGGGGTTACGAGCAGTACTTC	CASSIGSGGGYEQYF
TRBD2	-	TRBJ2-1	TRBV11-2	TGTGCCAGCAGCTTAATTAGCGGGAGAAGGGTTGAGCAGTTCTTC	CASSLISGRRVEQFF
-	-	TRBJ2-5	TRBV12-3/TRBV12-4	TGTGCCAGCAGTTTAACTAGCTCGGGGGAGGAGACCCAGTACTTC	CASSLTSSGEETQYF
-	-	TRBJ2-1	TRBV7-2	TGTGCCAGCAGCTTAGGATTAGAGGTTGAGCAGTTCTTC	CASSLGLEVEQFF
-	-	TRBJ1-5	TRBV7-4	TGTGCCAGCAGCTTAGTGTCAGCTAATAGCAATCAGCCCCAGCATTTT	CASSLVSANSNQPQHF
-	-	TRBJ2-7	TRBV20-1	TGCAGTGCTAGAGAAGGGGACCTTCTGCAGTACTTC	CSAREGDLLQYF
-	-	TRBJ1-4	TRBV6-2/TRBV6-3	TGTGCCAGCAGCTCACCGGGACTGACTAATGAAAAACTGTTTTTT	CASSSPGLTNEKLFF
TRBD2	-	TRBJ2-7	TRBV7-2	TGTGCCAGCAGCTTACGAGCGGGGCGGACGGACGAGCAGTACTTC	CASSLRAGRTDEQYF
-	many	TRBJ2-3	TRBV7-2	TGTGCCAGCAGCCCCCGCCCGGGGCTTCGCACAGATACGCAGTATTTT	CASSPRPGLRTDTQYF
-	few	TRBJ2-5	TRBV7-2	TGTGCCAGCAGCTTAATGGGCAGGGAGACCCAGTACTTC	CASSLMGRETQYF
-	-	TRBJ1-2	TRBV27	TGTGCCAGCAGTGTAAGGTGGGGACCCTATGGCTACACCTTC	CASSVRWGPYGYTF
-	-	TRBJ1-2	TRBV5-5	TGTGCCAGCAGAAGACCCGGGGGGGGCTATGGCTACACCTTC	CASRRPGGGYGYTF
TRBD1	-	TRBJ1-1	TRBV6-2/TRBV6-3	TGTGCCAGCAGCCCCCGGGGGACAGGGGGAACTGAAGCTTTCTTT	CASSPRGTGGTEAFF
-	-	TRBJ2-7	TRBV6-1	TGTGCCAGCAGTGTCGGAGGTTTCGTCTACGAGCAGTACTTC	CASSVGGFVYEQYF